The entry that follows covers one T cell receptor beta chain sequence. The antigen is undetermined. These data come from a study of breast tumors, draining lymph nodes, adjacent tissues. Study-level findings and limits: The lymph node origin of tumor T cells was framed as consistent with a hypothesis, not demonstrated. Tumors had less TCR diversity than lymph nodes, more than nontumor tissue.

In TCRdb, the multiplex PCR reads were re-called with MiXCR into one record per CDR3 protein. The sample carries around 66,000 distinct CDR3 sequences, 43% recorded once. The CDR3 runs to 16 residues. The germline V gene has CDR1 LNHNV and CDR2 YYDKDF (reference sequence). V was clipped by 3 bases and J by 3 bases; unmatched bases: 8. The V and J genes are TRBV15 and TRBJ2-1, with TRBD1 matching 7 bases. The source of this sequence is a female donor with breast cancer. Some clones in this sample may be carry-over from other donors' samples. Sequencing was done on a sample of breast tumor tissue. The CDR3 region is CATSSLVGDSYNEQFF. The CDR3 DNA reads TGTGCCACCAGCAGTTTGGTAGGGGACAGCTACAATGAGCAGTTCTTC.